The following is a T cell receptor (beta chain) sequence with its context. This sample stems from a study of T cell clones after liver transplantation. The method was immunoSEQ multiplex PCR; TCRdb's version includes in-frame clones alone and lacks a portion of them. The table lists some 70,000 clones, roughly nine tenths of them singletons. CDR1 is MDHEN and CDR2 is SYDVKM in the germline V gene. Trimming left V 9 bases short and J 0 bases short, with 11 bases between. The CDR3 contains 13 residues. Sequenced here: CD4+ T cells from blood, sampled before liver transplant. The chain carries TRBV28 and TRBJ1-1; D unresolved. The sequence was collected from a human donor who received a liver transplant. CDR3 in amino acids: CASRSGMNTEAFF. Here the CDR3 DNA reads TGTGCCAGTCGATCTGGGATGAACACTGAAGCTTTCTTT.